Described below is a single T cell receptor beta chain sequence and its context. The data belong to a study of cytomegalovirus exposure and HLA in healthy donors. The germline V gene has CDR1 MNHNY and CDR2 SVGAGI (reference sequence). The CDR3 spans 12 residues. V lost 5 bases and J lost 4; bases outside the gene matches: 1. Primers for the PCR totalled 60 Vbeta and 13 Jbeta. In the original processing: Later, an analysis found tens of millions of unique TCR beta chains, and around 12 million of these were shared. Generated by immunoSEQ multiplex PCR, the TCRdb table keeps only in-frame clones and is missing some. V and J calls and clone size are copied from that table; D and trimming were computed from the DNA. This table holds roughly 100,000 clones, 83% found once.

This clonotype was sampled from a man between 18 and 35 years old in good health and CMV-seronegative. The V call is TRBV6-6, the J call TRBJ2-5, with 7 bases aligning to TRBD2. Input material: PBMCs. CDR3 protein: CASSRLAETQYF. CDR3 DNA: TGTGCCAGCAGTAGACTAGCAGAGACCCAGTACTTC.